This T cell receptor beta chain appears in the sequencing data of a study of cytomegalovirus exposure and HLA in healthy donors. Findings and limits, study-wide: TCR sequences were mostly rare, though some public TCRs occurred in many donors.

Use of 60 Vbeta and 13 Jbeta primers characterized the PCR. The assay was immunoSEQ multiplex PCR, and TCRdb's table has in-frame clones only and misses some. The table records 150,000 or so clones, approximately 71% of them present only once. Trimming took 5 bases from V and 2 from J, leaving 19 bases between them. The CDR3 length is 18 residues. CDR1 and CDR2 (germline): LNHNV, YYDKDF (reference sequence). The table lists this clone with a few counts. Antigen unknown. The V call is TRBV15, the J call TRBJ2-6; D is perhaps TRBD1 (5 bases). The sample was PBMCs. The receptor was isolated from a man in his thirties or forties in good health and CMV-seropositive. CDR3 nucleotides: TGTGCCACCAGCCGCGTTTGGACAAACCTTGCTGGGGCCAACGTCCTGACTTTC. The encoded protein is CATSRVWTNLAGANVLTF.